This TCR beta chain is from a study of T cell responses to AZD1222 COVID-19 vaccine. Clones were read by immunoSEQ multiplex PCR, and TCRdb kept only the in-frame ones, dropping some. This table holds fewer than 65,000 clones, around 80% found once. The germline gives CDR1 LNHDA, CDR2 SQIVND (reference sequence). The V end lost 0 bases, the J end lost 3 bases, and 18 bases lay between the germline ends. The CDR3 spans 18 residues. The chain couples TRBV19 to TRBJ2-1; D may be TRBD2 (6 bases). This clonotype was obtained from an adult in good health. Material: peripheral blood, obtained on day 0 of AZD1222 vaccination. CDR3 sequence: CASSIEGNLRGLYNEQFF. The CDR3 nucleotides read TGTGCCAGTAGTATAGAGGGGAACCTTAGGGGACTCTACAATGAGCAGTTCTTC.